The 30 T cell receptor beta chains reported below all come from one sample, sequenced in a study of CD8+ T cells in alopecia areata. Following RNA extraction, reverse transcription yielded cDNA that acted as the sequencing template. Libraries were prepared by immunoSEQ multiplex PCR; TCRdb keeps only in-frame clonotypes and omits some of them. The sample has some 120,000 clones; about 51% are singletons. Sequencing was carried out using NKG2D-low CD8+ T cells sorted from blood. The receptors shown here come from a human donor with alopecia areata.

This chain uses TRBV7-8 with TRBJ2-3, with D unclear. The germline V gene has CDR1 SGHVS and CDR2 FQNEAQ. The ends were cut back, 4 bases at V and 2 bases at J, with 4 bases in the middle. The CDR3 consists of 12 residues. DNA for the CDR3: TGTGCCAGCAGCTCCTACACAGATACGCAGTATTTT. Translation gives CASSSYTDTQYF.

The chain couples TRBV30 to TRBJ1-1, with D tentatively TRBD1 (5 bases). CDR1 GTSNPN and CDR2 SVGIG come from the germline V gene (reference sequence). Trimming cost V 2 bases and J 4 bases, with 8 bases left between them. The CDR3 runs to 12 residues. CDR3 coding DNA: TGTGCCTGGAGTCTGGGGCGCACTGAAGCTTTCTTT. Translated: CAWSLGRTEAFF.

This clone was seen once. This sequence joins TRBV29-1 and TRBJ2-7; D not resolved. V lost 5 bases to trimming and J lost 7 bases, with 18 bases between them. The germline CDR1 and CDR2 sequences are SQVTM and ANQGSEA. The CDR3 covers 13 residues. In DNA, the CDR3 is TGCAGCGTTTTTCTGGGTCATAAGGGAGAGCAGTACTTC. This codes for CSVFLGHKGEQYF.

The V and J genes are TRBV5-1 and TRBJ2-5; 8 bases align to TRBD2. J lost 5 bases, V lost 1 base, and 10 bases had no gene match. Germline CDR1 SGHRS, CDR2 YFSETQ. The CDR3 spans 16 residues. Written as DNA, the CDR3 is TGCGCCAGCAGCTTGTATGCGGGGGGCGGTGGTGAGACCCAGTACTTC. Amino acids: CASSLYAGGGGETQYF. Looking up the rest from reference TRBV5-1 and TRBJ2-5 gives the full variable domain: KAGVTQTPRYLIKTRGQQVTLSCSPISGHRSVSWYQQTPGQGLQFLFEYFSETQRNKGNFPGRFSGRQFSNSRSEMNVSTLELGDSALYLCASSLYAGGGGETQYFGPGTRLLVL.

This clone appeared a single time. The CDR3 loop is CAWSWTDELFF. CDR3 in DNA: TGTGCCTGGAGTTGGACAGATGAGCTGTTTTTT. The V gene is TRBV30, the J gene TRBJ2-2, with D perhaps matching TRBD1 (6 bases). Germline V gene sequence: CDR1 GTSNPN, CDR2 SVGIG (reference sequence). Trimming cost V 2 bases and J 11 bases, with 9 bases left between them. CDR3 size: 11 residues.

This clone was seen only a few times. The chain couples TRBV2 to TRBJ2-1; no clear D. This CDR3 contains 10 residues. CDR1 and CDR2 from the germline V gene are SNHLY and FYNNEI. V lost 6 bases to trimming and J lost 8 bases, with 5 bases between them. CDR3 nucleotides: TGTGCCAGCAGAGGGTATGAGCAGTTCTTC. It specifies CASRGYEQFF.

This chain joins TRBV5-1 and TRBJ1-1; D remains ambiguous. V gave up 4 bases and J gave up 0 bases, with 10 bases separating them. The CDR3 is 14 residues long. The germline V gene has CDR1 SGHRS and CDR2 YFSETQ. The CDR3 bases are TGCGCCAGCAGCCAAGTTAGCCTGAACACTGAAGCTTTCTTT. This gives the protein CASSQVSLNTEAFF.

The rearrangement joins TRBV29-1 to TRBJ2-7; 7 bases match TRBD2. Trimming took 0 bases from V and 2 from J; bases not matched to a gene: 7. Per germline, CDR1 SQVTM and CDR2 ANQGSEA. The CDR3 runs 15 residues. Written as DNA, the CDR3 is TGCAGCGTTGAAGAGGAGGGCGGGGGACCCTACGAGCAGTACTTC. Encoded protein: CSVEEEGGGPYEQYF.

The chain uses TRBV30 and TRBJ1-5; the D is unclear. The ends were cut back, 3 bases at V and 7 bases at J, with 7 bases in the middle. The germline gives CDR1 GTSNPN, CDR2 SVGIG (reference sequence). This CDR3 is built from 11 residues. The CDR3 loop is CAWSEGQPQHF. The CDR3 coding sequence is TGTGCCTGGAGCGAGGGACAGCCCCAGCATTTT. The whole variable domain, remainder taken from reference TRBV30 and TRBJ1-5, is SQTIHQWPATLVQPVGSPLSLECTVEGTSNPNLYWYRQAAGRGLQLLFYSVGIGQISSEVPQNLSASRPQDRQFILSSKKLLLSDSGFYLCAWSEGQPQHFGDGTRLSIL.

The CDR3 DNA reads as TGTGCCAGCAGCCGAGGAACCGCGACTGACACAGATACGCAGTATTTT. Protein product: CASSRGTATDTDTQYF. J is TRBJ2-3 and V is TRBV5-6; D not resolved. Germline CDR1 SGHDT, CDR2 YYEEEE. V dropped 4 bases and J dropped 2 bases, with 17 bases sitting between them. The CDR3 contains 16 residues.

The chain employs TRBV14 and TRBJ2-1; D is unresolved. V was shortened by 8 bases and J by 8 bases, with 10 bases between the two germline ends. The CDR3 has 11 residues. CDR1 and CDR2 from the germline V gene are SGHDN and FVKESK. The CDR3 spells CASVRGDEQFF. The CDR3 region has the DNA TGTGCCAGCGTCCGCGGCGATGAGCAGTTCTTC.

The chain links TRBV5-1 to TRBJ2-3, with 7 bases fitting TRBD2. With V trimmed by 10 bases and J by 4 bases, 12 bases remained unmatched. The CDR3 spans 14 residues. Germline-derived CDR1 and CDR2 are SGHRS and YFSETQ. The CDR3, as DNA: TGCGCCTCTTGTCTAGCGGAATTTTCAGATACGCAGTATTTT. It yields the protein CASCLAEFSDTQYF. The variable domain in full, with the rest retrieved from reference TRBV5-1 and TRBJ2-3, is KAGVTQTPRYLIKTRGQQVTLSCSPISGHRSVSWYQQTPGQGLQFLFEYFSETQRNKGNFPGRFSGRQFSNSRSEMNVSTLELGDSALYLCASCLAEFSDTQYFGPGTRLTVL.

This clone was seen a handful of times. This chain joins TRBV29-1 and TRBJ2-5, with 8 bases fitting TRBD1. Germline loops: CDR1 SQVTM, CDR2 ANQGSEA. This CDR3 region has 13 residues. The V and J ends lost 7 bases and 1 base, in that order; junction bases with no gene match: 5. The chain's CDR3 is CSGWTGPQETQYF. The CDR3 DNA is TGCAGCGGATGGACAGGGCCCCAAGAGACCCAGTACTTC.

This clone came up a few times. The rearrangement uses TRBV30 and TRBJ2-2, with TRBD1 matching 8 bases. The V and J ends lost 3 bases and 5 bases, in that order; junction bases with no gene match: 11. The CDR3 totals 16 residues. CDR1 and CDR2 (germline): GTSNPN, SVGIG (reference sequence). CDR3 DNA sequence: TGTGCCTGGAGCGGGGACAGGAGCCTCTTAACCGGGGAGCTGTTTTTT. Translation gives CAWSGDRSLLTGELFF.

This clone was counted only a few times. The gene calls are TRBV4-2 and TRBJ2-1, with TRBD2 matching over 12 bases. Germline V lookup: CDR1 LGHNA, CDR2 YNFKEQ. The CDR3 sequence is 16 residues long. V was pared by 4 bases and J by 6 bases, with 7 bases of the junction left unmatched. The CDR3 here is CASSPRTSGEVNEQFF. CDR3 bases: TGTGCCAGCAGCCCTAGGACTAGCGGGGAGGTCAATGAGCAGTTCTTC.

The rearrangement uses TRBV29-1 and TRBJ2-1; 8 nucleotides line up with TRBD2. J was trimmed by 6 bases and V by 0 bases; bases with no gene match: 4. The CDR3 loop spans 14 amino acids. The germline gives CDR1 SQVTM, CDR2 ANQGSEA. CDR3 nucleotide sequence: TGCAGCGTTGAAGACGGGGGGGACGGCAATGAGCAGTTCTTC. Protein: CSVEDGGDGNEQFF.

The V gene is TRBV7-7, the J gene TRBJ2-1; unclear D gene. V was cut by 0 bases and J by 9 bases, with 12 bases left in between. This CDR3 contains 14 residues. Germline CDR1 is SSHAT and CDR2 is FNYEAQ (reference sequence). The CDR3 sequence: CASSLAPLGGEQFF. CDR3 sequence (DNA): TGTGCCAGCAGCTTAGCCCCCTTAGGCGGTGAGCAGTTCTTC.

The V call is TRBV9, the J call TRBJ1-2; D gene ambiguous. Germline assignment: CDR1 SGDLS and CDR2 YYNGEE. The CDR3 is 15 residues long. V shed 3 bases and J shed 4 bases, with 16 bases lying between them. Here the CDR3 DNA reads TGTGCCAGCAGCGGGGAGGGCCGAAAAACCTATGGCTACACCTTC. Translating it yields CASSGEGRKTYGYTF.

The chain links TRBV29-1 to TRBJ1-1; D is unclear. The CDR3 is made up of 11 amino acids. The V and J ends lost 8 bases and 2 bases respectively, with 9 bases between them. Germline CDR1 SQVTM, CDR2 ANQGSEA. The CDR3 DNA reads TGCAGCAGTTGGCGAAACACTGAAGCTTTCTTT. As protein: CSSWRNTEAFF.

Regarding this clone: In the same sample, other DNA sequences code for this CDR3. The DNA for the CDR3 is TGTGCCAGCAGCTTCGGCACAGATACGCAGTATTTT. Translation: CASSFGTDTQYF. V and J are TRBV5-6 and TRBJ2-3; D call uncertain. CDR1 and CDR2 from the germline V gene are SGHDT and YYEEEE. V shed 2 bases and J shed 1 base, with 2 bases lying between them. CDR3 length equals 12 residues.

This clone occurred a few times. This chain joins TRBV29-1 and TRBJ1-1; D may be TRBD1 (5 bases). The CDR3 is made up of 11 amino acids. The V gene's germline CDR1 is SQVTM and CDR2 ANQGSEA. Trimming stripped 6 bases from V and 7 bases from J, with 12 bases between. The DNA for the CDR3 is TGCAGCGTGGGGGACGGCCTTGAAGCTTTCTTT. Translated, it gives CSVGDGLEAFF. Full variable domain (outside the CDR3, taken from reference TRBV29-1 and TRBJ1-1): SAVISQKPSRDICQRGTSLTIQCQVDSQVTMMFWYRQQPGQSLTLIATANQGSEATYESGFVIDKFPISRPNLTFSTLTVSNMSPEDSSIYLCSVGDGLEAFFGQGTRLTVV.

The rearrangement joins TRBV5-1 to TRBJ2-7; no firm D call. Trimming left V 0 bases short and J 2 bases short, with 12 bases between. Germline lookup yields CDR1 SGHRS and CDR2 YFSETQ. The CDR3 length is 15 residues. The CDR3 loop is CASSLGRAGPYEQYF. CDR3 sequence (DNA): TGCGCCAGCAGCTTGGGTAGGGCAGGACCCTACGAGCAGTACTTC.

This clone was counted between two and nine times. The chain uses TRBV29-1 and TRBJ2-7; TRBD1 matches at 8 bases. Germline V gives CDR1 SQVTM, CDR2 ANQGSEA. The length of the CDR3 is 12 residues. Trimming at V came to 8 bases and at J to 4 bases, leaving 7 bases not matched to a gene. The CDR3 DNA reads TGCAGCACTGGACAGGGTCTATACGAGCAGTACTTC. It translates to CSTGQGLYEQYF.

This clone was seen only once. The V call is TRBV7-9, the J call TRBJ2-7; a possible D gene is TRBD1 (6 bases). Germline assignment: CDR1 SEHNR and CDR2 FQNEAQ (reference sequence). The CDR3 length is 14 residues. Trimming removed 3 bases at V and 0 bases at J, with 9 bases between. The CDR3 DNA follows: TGTGCCAGCAGCTTGAGGGGGACCTCCTACGAGCAGTACTTC. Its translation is CASSLRGTSYEQYF.

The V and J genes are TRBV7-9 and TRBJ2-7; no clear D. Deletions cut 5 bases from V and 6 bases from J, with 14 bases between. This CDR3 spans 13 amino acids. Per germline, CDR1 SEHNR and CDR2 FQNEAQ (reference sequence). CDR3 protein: CASSPPASTEQYF. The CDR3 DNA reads TGTGCCAGCAGCCCCCCTGCTAGTACCGAGCAGTACTTC.

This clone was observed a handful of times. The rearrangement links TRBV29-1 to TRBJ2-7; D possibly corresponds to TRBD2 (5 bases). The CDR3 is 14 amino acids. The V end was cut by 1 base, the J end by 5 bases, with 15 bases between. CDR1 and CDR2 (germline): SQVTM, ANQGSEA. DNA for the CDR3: TGCAGCGTTGAAGGGATTCGGGGTCAAAACGAGCAGTACTTC. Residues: CSVEGIRGQNEQYF.

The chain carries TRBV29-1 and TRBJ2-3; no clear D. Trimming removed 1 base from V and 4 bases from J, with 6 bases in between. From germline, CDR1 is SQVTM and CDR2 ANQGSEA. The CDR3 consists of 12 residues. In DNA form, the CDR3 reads TGCAGCGTTGAAGGGTACGCAGATACGCAGTATTTT. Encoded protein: CSVEGYADTQYF.

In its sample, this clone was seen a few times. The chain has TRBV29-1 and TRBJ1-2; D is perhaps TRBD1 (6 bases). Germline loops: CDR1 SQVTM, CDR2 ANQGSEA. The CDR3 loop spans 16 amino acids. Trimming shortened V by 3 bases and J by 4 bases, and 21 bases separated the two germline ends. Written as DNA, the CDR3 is TGCAGCGTTGAGGGAAGGTCAGGGGACTTTGGCTATGGCTACACCTTC. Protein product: CSVEGRSGDFGYGYTF. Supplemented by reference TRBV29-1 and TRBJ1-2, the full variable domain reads SAVISQKPSRDICQRGTSLTIQCQVDSQVTMMFWYRQQPGQSLTLIATANQGSEATYESGFVIDKFPISRPNLTFSTLTVSNMSPEDSSIYLCSVEGRSGDFGYGYTFGSGTRLTVV.

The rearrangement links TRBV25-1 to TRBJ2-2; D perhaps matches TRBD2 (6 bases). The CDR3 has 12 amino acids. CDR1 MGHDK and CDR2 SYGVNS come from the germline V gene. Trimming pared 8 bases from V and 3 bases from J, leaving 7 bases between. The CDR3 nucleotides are TGTGCCAGCGGAGGGGACACCGGGGAGCTGTTTTTT. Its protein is CASGGDTGELFF.

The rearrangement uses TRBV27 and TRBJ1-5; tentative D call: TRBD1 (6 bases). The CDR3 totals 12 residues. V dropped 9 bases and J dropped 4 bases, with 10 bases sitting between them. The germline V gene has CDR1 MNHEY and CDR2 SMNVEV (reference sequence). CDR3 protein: CASGQINQPQHF. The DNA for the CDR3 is TGTGCCAGTGGACAGATAAATCAGCCCCAGCATTTT.